This passage covers 3 T cell receptor beta chains from one sample sequenced in a study of cytomegalovirus exposure and HLA in healthy donors listed by TCRdb under 2017. Libraries were constructed by the immunoSEQ multiplex PCR assay. A mixture of 60 forward primers for TCR Vbeta segments and 13 reverse primers for TCR Jbeta segments was used in the multiplex PCR. Drawn from immuneACCESS, this table holds only the in-frame rearrangements with V and J called that TCRdb kept. Clones are partly lost; checked studies trace under half to an unresolved V gene and leave the rest unexplained. This sample comprises 100,000 to 150,000 clones, roughly 82% of them detected only once. The top ten constitute about 1.2% of the sample. Sequencing was carried out using PBMCs. These receptors came from a boy younger than 18 in good health and CMV-seronegative.

This rearrangement joins TRBV5-4 to TRBJ2-5; TRBD2 agrees at 8 bases. The CDR3 extends over 17 amino acids. V lost 3 bases to trimming and J lost 0 bases; unmatched junction nucleotides: 10. Germline-derived CDR1 and CDR2 are SGHNT and YYREEE (reference sequence). Written as DNA, the CDR3 is TGTGCCAGCAGCTCGCTCTCAGCGGGAGAGTACCAAGAGACCCAGTACTTC. Amino acid sequence: CASSSLSAGEYQETQYF. The variable domain in full, with the rest retrieved from reference TRBV5-4 and TRBJ2-5, is ETGVTQSPTHLIKTRGQQVTLRCSSQSGHNTVSWYQQALGQGPQFIFQYYREEENGRGNFPPRFSGLQFPNYSSELNVNALELDDSALYLCASSSLSAGEYQETQYFGPGTRLLVL.

This chain connects TRBV11-2 to TRBJ1-1; D not certain. The CDR3 contains 12 residues. Trimming removed 6 bases from V and 5 bases from J, with 10 bases in between. CDR1 SGHAT and CDR2 FQNNGV come from the germline V gene. The CDR3 loop is CASRQGRTEAFF. The CDR3 nucleotides read TGTGCCAGCAGACAAGGGAGGACTGAAGCTTTCTTT.

The chain uses TRBV12-5 and TRBJ2-7, with TRBD2 identical over 13 bases. This CDR3 has 17 residues. Germline assignment: CDR1 LGHNT and CDR2 FRNRAP. V was clipped by 0 bases and J by 5 bases; unmatched bases: 7. The CDR3 protein is CASGLVWTSGSSHEQYF. In nucleotides, the CDR3 is TGTGCTAGTGGTTTGGTCTGGACTAGCGGGAGTTCCCACGAGCAGTACTTC.